These 7 T cell receptor beta chains share one sample of origin, sequenced in a study of OX40 agonist ivuxolimab in advanced cancers. Preparation of the library involved the immunoSEQ multiplex PCR assay. The table comes from immuneACCESS by way of TCRdb, which keeps in-frame sequences with V and J called. Part of the clones is missing from these tables; in studies checked, under half for an unresolved V gene and the rest for unknown reasons. This sample holds about 80,000 clones; 90% to 95% were observed only once. The ten most abundant clones make up more than 0.6% of the sample. Here the sequenced sample was CD4+ or CD8+ T cells sorted from blood, taken in a trial of the OX40 agonist ivuxolimab. Receptor source: an adult with an advanced solid tumor such as melanoma, head and neck, liver or kidney cancer.

The V call is TRBV5-1, the J call TRBJ2-5; D is unclear. Trimming took 4 bases from V and 4 from J, leaving 17 bases between them. The CDR3 extends over 15 amino acids. Per germline, CDR1 SGHRS and CDR2 YFSETQ. The CDR3 loop is CASSRTDPSGETQYF. The CDR3, as DNA: TGCGCCAGCAGCAGGACGGACCCGTCTGGAGAGACCCAGTACTTC.

This sequence joins TRBV13 and TRBJ2-6; D might be TRBD1 (7 bases). V lost 3 bases, J lost 1 base, and 13 bases lay in between. The CDR3 totals 17 residues. CDR1 is PRHDT, CDR2 FYEKMQ, per germline (reference sequence). CDR3 bases: TGTGCCAGCAGCTTTAGACAGGGAGGATCTGGGGCCAACGTCCTGACTTTC. Its translation is CASSFRQGGSGANVLTF.

The rearrangement links TRBV6-5 to TRBJ1-4, with 7 bases fitting TRBD1. The germline CDR1 and CDR2 sequences are MNHEY and SVGAGI. This CDR3 has 15 residues. V lost 2 bases to trimming and J lost 4 bases; unmatched junction nucleotides: 4. DNA of the CDR3: TGTGCCAGCAGTTACGAGGACAGGAATAATGAAAAACTGTTTTTT. Translation: CASSYEDRNNEKLFF.

The chain has TRBV7-9 and TRBJ2-5; no reliable D call. The CDR3 covers 14 residues. Germline loops: CDR1 SEHNR, CDR2 FQNEAQ (reference sequence). Trimming stripped 3 bases from V and 0 bases from J, with 8 bases between. Here the CDR3 reads CASSFRTDQETQYF. In DNA form, the CDR3 reads TGTGCCAGCAGCTTCAGGACCGACCAAGAGACCCAGTACTTC.

The chain links TRBV10-3 to TRBJ1-1; 10 bases agree with TRBD1. The length of the CDR3 is 13 residues. V gave up 8 bases and J gave up 7 bases; unmatched junction bases: 7. The germline gives CDR1 ENHRY, CDR2 SYGVKD. Here the CDR3 DNA reads TGTGCCATCCGGACAGGGGGAAGGGGTGAAGCTTTCTTT. Translation gives CAIRTGGRGEAFF.

This rearrangement joins TRBV19 to TRBJ1-1; D ambiguous. The CDR3 covers 14 residues. V was shortened by 3 bases and J by 1 base, with 9 bases between the two germline ends. Germline V lookup: CDR1 LNHDA, CDR2 SQIVND (reference sequence). CDR3 DNA: TGTGCCAGTAGTATGTCGGTCCAGAACACTGAAGCTTTCTTT. It encodes CASSMSVQNTEAFF.

The chain uses TRBV7-8 and TRBJ2-1; 14 nucleotides line up with TRBD2. In germline, CDR1 is SGHVS, CDR2 FQNEAQ. The CDR3 length is 15 residues. With V trimmed by 5 bases and J by 7 bases, 4 bases remained unmatched. CDR3 nucleotide sequence: TGTGCCAGCAGCGGGACTAGCGGGAGATGGAATGAGCAGTTCTTC. Translating it yields CASSGTSGRWNEQFF.